This T cell receptor (beta chain) was identified during a study of shared clonotypes between healthy human individuals. Background on the study: Plates per donor: three CD4 naive, three CD4 memory, two CD8 naive, one CD8 memory. Study results and limitations: The rarefaction results pointed to incomplete sorted-subset sequencing despite large depth.

This CDR3 comprises 17 residues. The junction had 13 bases not matched to a gene; V was cut back by 4 bases and J by 2 bases. Per germline, CDR1 MNHNS and CDR2 SASEGT. In the source study's methods: Filtering differed for immunoSEQ, which gave only junction sequences without quality scores. Sequenced by immunoSEQ multiplex PCR; TCRdb stores in-frame clones only, minus some. From that table come the V and J calls and clone size; the DNA was used to work out D and trimming. The repertoire holds some 1,100,000 clones, with approximately 78% as singletons. In regard to this clone: Its antigen is not known.

V is TRBV6-1 and J is TRBJ1-2; 7 bases are shared with TRBD1. Sequencing was performed on memory CD4+ T cells from PBMCs. Subset reported: CD45RA-negative fraction. This receptor was identified in a man aged 18 to 35 in good health. Some clones in this sample may be carry-over from other donors' samples. Written as DNA, the CDR3 is TGTGCCAGCAGTGCTTTCCCGACAGGGATCTCCAACTATGGCTACACCTTC. It translates to CASSAFPTGISNYGYTF.